The entry below gives a single TCR beta chain sequence along with its context. The antigen is unknown. These data come from a study of T-cell memory formation after mild COVID-19. Background on the study: Largely donor-specific sequence clusters came from two donors. Study-wide findings and caveats: Nothing showed for sure that second-wave clones peaking on day 37 were SARS-CoV-2 specific. Detection of some responders pre-infection suggested pre-existing cross-reactive memory T cells participated.

Each CDR3 protein is one row after TCRdb ran MiXCR on the 5' RACE reads. The repertoire includes hundreds of thousands of distinct CDR3 sequences, around a quarter of them detected once, and under 15% sits in the top ten. The trim removed 4 bases at V and 2 bases at J, leaving 11 bases unmatched. Germline values: CDR1 LGHDT, CDR2 YNNKEL (reference sequence). CDR3 length: 18 residues. The sequence was collected from an adult woman who had mild COVID-19 (a few samples of this study predate the infection). Cell type and time point are not known. The rearrangement joins TRBV3-1 to TRBJ1-4; 9 bases match TRBD1. Sequenced: PBMCs or a T cell subset sorted from them (not recorded which). CDR3 nucleotides: TGTGCCAGCAGCCGATCCGGGACAGGGAAAGCGACTAATGAAAAACTGTTTTTT. Its translation is CASSRSGTGKATNEKLFF.